This T cell receptor (beta chain) was obtained from a study of T cell clonality in common variable immunodeficiency. Study findings and constraints: Links between repertoire features and CVID complications were heterogeneity-limited.

Some clones are missing from TCRdb's copy, which holds only in-frame ones; the method was immunoSEQ multiplex PCR. The record shows 35,000 to 45,000 clones for this sample, with no singletons present. There are many counts of this clone. Antigen: not known. Read data end 3 residues before the CDR3 end; the end is taken from the germline J gene. Germline V lookup: CDR1 SGHVS, CDR2 FNYEAQ. Trimming removed 1 base from V and 3 bases from J, with 10 bases in between. This CDR3 contains 15 residues. The chain recombines TRBV7-6 with TRBJ2-1; possible D gene TRBD2, 6 bases. The sequence derives from a person aged 18-69 years in good health. The specimen was peripheral blood mononuclear cells. The CDR3: CASSLGRGDYNEQFF. The covered CDR3 bases are TGTGCCAGCAGCTTAGGGCGGGGAGACTACAATGAG.